This entry lists 19 T cell receptor beta chains sequenced from one sample in a study of blood T cell repertoires in COVID-19. Assay used: immunoSEQ multiplex PCR; TCRdb lists only in-frame clones, some missing. Here the sample spans approximately 250,000 clones, 83% being singletons. The sequencing sample was made of peripheral blood. The source is a man between 60 and 70 years old who had recovered from COVID-19.

This chain connects TRBV24-1 to TRBJ2-5; 8 bases line up with TRBD1. Germline CDR1 is KGHDR and CDR2 is SFDVKD. This CDR3 comprises 16 residues. Trimming removed 0 bases from V and 4 bases from J; junction bases left unmatched: 6. The CDR3 DNA sequence: TGTGCCACCAGTGATTTGCGACAGGGGCTAGGAGAGACCCAGTACTTC. Amino acid sequence: CATSDLRQGLGETQYF.

The chain recombines TRBV6-6 with TRBJ2-7; the D gene is possibly TRBD2 (6 bases). The CDR3 contains 13 residues. V lost 5 bases and J 6 bases, leaving 14 bases between the germline ends. Germline CDR1 MNHNY, CDR2 SVGAGI (reference sequence). The CDR3 sequence: CASSPSAQAEQYF. CDR3 DNA: TGTGCCAGCAGTCCTAGCGCCCAAGCCGAGCAGTACTTC.

This clone appeared a few times. The chain joins TRBV30 to TRBJ2-5, with 7 bases lining up with TRBD1. The CDR3 runs to 19 residues. Germline CDR1 reads GTSNPN; CDR2 reads SVGIG (reference sequence). J gave up 7 bases and V 5 bases, and 28 bases lay outside the gene matches. In DNA form, the CDR3 reads TGTGCCTGGGGTCTCGGACGATTCCACAGGGGCGATAATTGGAGGACCCAGTACTTC. It translates to CAWGLGRFHRGDNWRTQYF.

The gene calls are TRBV20-1 and TRBJ1-6; D may be TRBD1 (5 bases). Trimming left V 3 bases short and J 8 bases short, with 14 bases between. CDR3 length: 14 residues. Per the germline V gene, CDR1 is DFQATT and CDR2 is SNEGSKA (reference sequence). The CDR3 protein is CSASSGLGDSPLHF. DNA of the CDR3: TGCAGTGCTAGTTCAGGATTAGGGGATTCACCCCTCCACTTT.

The chain combines TRBV6-5 with TRBJ1-1; D is perhaps TRBD1 (5 bases). The CDR3 contains 15 residues. Per the germline V gene, CDR1 is MNHEY and CDR2 is SVGAGI. V was trimmed by 2 bases and J by 6 bases, leaving 16 bases between them. The DNA for the CDR3 is TGTGCCAGCAGTTACGGTGGTTTAGGGGACTCTGAAGCTTTCTTT. It is translated as CASSYGGLGDSEAFF.

CDR3 coding DNA: TGTGCCAGCTCACCAGAACGCGCGTGGGGCCGCACAGATACGCAGTATTTT. It specifies CASSPERAWGRTDTQYF. This sequence joins TRBV18 and TRBJ2-3, with D perhaps TRBD1 (5 bases). Germline loops: CDR1 KGHSH, CDR2 LQKENI. This CDR3 has 17 residues. Trimming shortened V by 2 bases and J by 1 base, and 16 bases separated the two germline ends.

The J gene is TRBJ1-5, the V gene TRBV28, with 8 bases lining up with TRBD1. Germline V gene lookup returns CDR1 MDHEN and CDR2 SYDVKM. CDR3 length: 15 residues. V lost 7 bases, J lost 1 base, and 6 bases stayed unmatched. The DNA of the CDR3 is TGTGCCAGCACCACGGACAGGGCAAGCAATCAGCCCCAGCATTTT. Translating gives CASTTDRASNQPQHF.

The chain links TRBV3-1 (or the pseudogene TRBV3-2) to TRBJ2-3, with D uncertain. Germline V gene data show CDR1 as LGHDT and CDR2 as YNNKEL (reference sequence). Deletions cut 5 bases from V and 2 bases from J, with 8 bases between. There are 13 residues in the CDR3. The CDR3 DNA follows: TGTGCCAGCAGCTTCTATAACACAGATACGCAGTATTTT. Its protein product is CASSFYNTDTQYF.

The chain links TRBV28 to TRBJ1-3; 7 nucleotides line up with TRBD1. V shed 5 bases and J 4 bases; nucleotides not matched to a gene: 8. From germline, CDR1 is MDHEN and CDR2 SYDVKM. The CDR3 sequence is 15 residues long. Written as DNA, the CDR3 is TGTGCCAGCAGTCCGACAGGGTTTTCGGGAAACACCATATATTTT. It codes for CASSPTGFSGNTIYF.

The rearrangement uses TRBV9 and TRBJ2-1; D is unclear. Germline CDR1 reads SGDLS; CDR2 reads YYNGEE. This CDR3 spans 15 amino acids. Trimming took off 0 bases at V and 0 bases at J, with 7 bases between the two ends. Here the CDR3 reads CASSVDAVSYNEQFF. The CDR3 DNA is TGTGCCAGCAGCGTAGATGCGGTCTCCTACAATGAGCAGTTCTTC.

The chain carries TRBV30 and TRBJ1-6; possible D gene TRBD1, 5 bases. Germline V gene sequence: CDR1 GTSNPN, CDR2 SVGIG (reference sequence). The CDR3 runs 14 residues. Trimming removed 1 base from V and 10 bases from J, with 14 bases in between. CDR3 sequence (DNA): TGTGCCTGGAGTGCGACAGCCCGAACATCACCCCTCCACTTT. This translates into CAWSATARTSPLHF.

V is TRBV2 and J is TRBJ1-2, with 7 bases matching TRBD1. Germline-derived CDR1 and CDR2 are SNHLY and FYNNEI. After removal of 6 bases from V and 7 bases from J, the junction contained 11 bases not matched to a gene. The CDR3 length is 14 residues. DNA for the CDR3: TGTGCCAGCAGCCCGGGACAGAAGGGCCTTGGCTACACCTTC. As protein: CASSPGQKGLGYTF.

The chain carries TRBV7-6 and TRBJ1-2, with 9 bases matching TRBD1. The germline V gene has CDR1 SGHVS and CDR2 FNYEAQ. The V gene end was trimmed by 4 bases and the J gene end by 4 bases; junction bases not matched to a gene: 4. CDR3 length equals 14 residues. Written as DNA, the CDR3 is TGTGCCAGCAGCTCACAGGGGGCGTTCTATGGCTACACCTTC. Its protein is CASSSQGAFYGYTF.

In its sample, this clone was seen a few times. The chain is built from TRBV5-5 and TRBJ2-7; 11 bases are shared with TRBD2. Germline V gene sequence: CDR1 SGHKS, CDR2 YYEKEE (reference sequence). Trimming removed 1 base from V and 0 bases from J; junction bases left unmatched: 6. This CDR3 region has 17 residues. The CDR3 DNA follows: TGTGCCAGCAGCTTGCAGTTTAGCGGGGGGGCCTCCTACGAGCAGTACTTC. Its protein product is CASSLQFSGGASYEQYF.

The chain is built from TRBV27 and TRBJ1-1; the D gene is possibly TRBD1 (6 bases). This CDR3 region has 13 residues. Germline V CDR1 and CDR2: MNHEY, SMNVEV (reference sequence). The V gene lost 9 bases and the J gene lost 0 bases, with 11 bases spanning the gap. The CDR3 DNA reads as TGTGCCAGTACCGGACAGTTGAACACTGAAGCTTTCTTT. Protein product: CASTGQLNTEAFF.

This clone has more than one count but fewer than ten. The V call is TRBV6-5, the J call TRBJ1-1; TRBD1 might be the D (5 bases). CDR1 and CDR2 from the germline V gene are MNHEY and SVGAGI. V gave up 2 bases and J gave up 7 bases, with 11 bases separating them. This CDR3 comprises 13 residues. The CDR3 spells CASSYIGTGEAFF. CDR3 coding DNA: TGTGCCAGCAGTTACATTGGGACTGGTGAAGCTTTCTTT.

V and J are TRBV5-8 and TRBJ2-7; 7 bases fit TRBD2. Germline lookup yields CDR1 SGHTS and CDR2 YDEGEE. The CDR3 has 14 residues. The J segment lost 2 bases and the V segment lost 5 bases, leaving 7 bases of the junction unmatched. The CDR3 DNA reads TGTGCCAGCAGAGCTTGGGGGGGACCCTACGAGCAGTACTTC. This translates into CASRAWGGPYEQYF. The full variable domain, in which reference TRBV5-8 and TRBJ2-7 provide the parts outside the CDR3, is EAGVTQSPTHLIKTRGQQATLRCSPISGHTSVYWYQQALGLGLQFLLWYDEGEERNRGNFPPRFSGRQFPNYSSELNVNALELEDSALYLCASRAWGGPYEQYFGPGTRLTVT.

J is TRBJ2-3 and V is TRBV25-1, with D maybe TRBD2 (6 bases). Trimming pared 3 bases from V and 3 bases from J, leaving 19 bases between. CDR3 length: 17 residues. Germline V CDR1 and CDR2: MGHDK, SYGVNS. The CDR3, as DNA: TGTGCCAGCAGTGACCGAAAAACGGGGGACTGGACAGATACGCAGTATTTT. This codes for CASSDRKTGDWTDTQYF.

This sequence joins TRBV11-2 and TRBJ2-7, with unresolved D. The CDR3 loop spans 11 amino acids. From germline, CDR1 is SGHAT and CDR2 FQNNGV. V lost 4 bases and J lost 6, with 7 bases in between. The CDR3 here is CASSWRSEQYF. The CDR3 DNA sequence: TGTGCCAGCAGCTGGCGGTCCGAGCAGTACTTC.